The 11 T cell receptor beta chains in this list originate from one sample, sequenced in a study of shared clonotypes between healthy human individuals. Sequencing was performed with immunoSEQ multiplex PCR; in TCRdb, only in-frame clones are kept and a portion is missing. The data hold 2,100,000 or so clones, with around 95% observed a single time. Input material: naive CD4+ T cells sorted from blood. Subset described: CD45RA+ positively selected. Receptors were obtained from a man in his late teens or twenties in good health.

This chain's CDR3 is CASSLLGVSSTDTQYF. CDR3 bases: TGTGCCAGCTCACTACTTGGGGTTTCTAGCACAGATACGCAGTATTTT. This chain connects TRBV18 to TRBJ2-3; no definite D call. There are 16 residues in the CDR3. Germline-derived CDR1 and CDR2 are KGHSH and LQKENI. Trimming left V 4 bases short and J 0 bases short, with 14 bases between.

This chain joins TRBV11-2 and TRBJ2-6; 9 bases are shared with TRBD2. The CDR3 spans 14 residues. J lost 4 bases, V lost 7 bases, and 2 bases had no gene match. Germline V gene lookup returns CDR1 SGHAT and CDR2 FQNNGV. CDR3 nucleotides: TGTGCCAGCACCCTAGCGGGGGGGGCCAACGTCCTGACTTTC. Amino acids: CASTLAGGANVLTF.

V gene TRBV4-1 combines with J gene TRBJ1-4; D gene uncertain. The V and J ends lost 5 bases and 0 bases respectively, with 10 bases between them. Germline CDR1 reads MGHRA; CDR2 reads YSYEKL. The CDR3 contains 15 residues. CDR3 coding DNA: TGCGCCAGCAGCTCCCCGGGATCAACTAATGAAAAACTGTTTTTT. Amino acid sequence: CASSSPGSTNEKLFF.

The sample holds one count of this clone. The CDR3 sequence is CASSLGAGGTYEQYF. DNA for the CDR3: TGCGCCAGCAGCTTGGGCGCAGGGGGCACCTACGAGCAGTACTTC. The chain joins TRBV5-1 to TRBJ2-7; 8 bases match TRBD1. The CDR3 is made up of 15 amino acids. The V gene end was trimmed by 0 bases and the J gene end by 2 bases; junction bases not matched to a gene: 4. Per the germline V gene, CDR1 is SGHRS and CDR2 is YFSETQ. The variable domain in full, completed from reference TRBV5-1 and TRBJ2-7, reads KAGVTQTPRYLIKTRGQQVTLSCSPISGHRSVSWYQQTPGQGLQFLFEYFSETQRNKGNFPGRFSGRQFSNSRSEMNVSTLELGDSALYLCASSLGAGGTYEQYFGPGTRLTVT.

The J gene is TRBJ1-1, the V gene TRBV30; TRBD1 aligns across 8 bases. Germline V gives CDR1 GTSNPN, CDR2 SVGIG (reference sequence). The CDR3 length is 15 residues. V lost 3 bases and J lost 4; bases outside the gene matches: 10. CDR3 DNA sequence: TGTGCCTGGAGGCCCAGGGGGCGGTCGGCCACTGAAGCTTTCTTT. This sequence encodes CAWRPRGRSATEAFF.

The gene calls are TRBV11-2 and TRBJ2-2, with D perhaps matching TRBD1 or TRBD2 (5 bases each). This CDR3 is built from 15 residues. CDR1 SGHAT and CDR2 FQNNGV come from the germline V gene. Trimming stripped 1 base from V and 8 bases from J, with 14 bases between. The CDR3 here is CASSLGDPGRGELFF. CDR3 bases: TGTGCCAGCAGCTTAGGAGACCCGGGGCGGGGGGAGCTGTTTTTT.

The chain carries TRBV6-5 and TRBJ1-1, with TRBD1 as a possible D gene (5 bases). Germline V lookup: CDR1 MNHEY, CDR2 SVGAGI. The CDR3 covers 14 residues. The germline V and J ends were trimmed by 2 bases and 5 bases, with 12 bases remaining between them. The CDR3 reads CASSYGAKATEAFF. The CDR3 region has the DNA TGTGCCAGCAGTTACGGGGCCAAAGCTACTGAAGCTTTCTTT.

This sequence joins TRBV6-5 and TRBJ1-3; D unclear. The germline V gene has CDR1 MNHEY and CDR2 SVGAGI. V lost 4 bases and J 0 bases, leaving 10 bases between the germline ends. CDR3 length: 15 residues. The CDR3 bases are TGTGCCAGCAGTTCCCCCAACCGCTCTGGAAACACCATATATTTT. Encoded protein: CASSSPNRSGNTIYF.

The V and J genes are TRBV19 and TRBJ2-5, with a weak D call TRBD1 (6 bases). Trimming shortened V by 4 bases and J by 5 bases, and 14 bases separated the two germline ends. The V gene's germline CDR1 is LNHDA and CDR2 SQIVND (reference sequence). The CDR3 contains 14 residues. As DNA, the CDR3 is TGTGCCAGTAGTACAACCGGGACAATCGAGACCCAGTACTTC. Its protein is CASSTTGTIETQYF.

This chain joins TRBV7-2 and TRBJ2-7; possibly TRBD1 for D (8 bases). Germline CDR1 reads SGHTA; CDR2 reads FQGNSA. The CDR3 contains 13 residues. Trimming removed 5 bases at V and 5 bases at J, with 13 bases between. CDR3 sequence: CASSAQGGDEQYF. The CDR3 DNA reads as TGTGCCAGCAGCGCACAGGGGGGGGACGAGCAGTACTTC.

The rearrangement uses TRBV9 and TRBJ2-1; TRBD2 might be the D (6 bases). The CDR3 has 15 residues. The V and J ends lost 2 bases and 6 bases respectively, with 15 bases between them. Germline V gene lookup returns CDR1 SGDLS and CDR2 YYNGEE. CDR3 amino acids: CASSVGSLGGNEQFF. As DNA, the CDR3 is TGTGCCAGCAGCGTCGGTAGCCTCGGGGGCAATGAGCAGTTCTTC.